These 5 T cell receptor beta chains were sequenced from one sample in a study of cytomegalovirus exposure and HLA in healthy donors. The PCR was carried out with 60 Vbeta primers and 13 Jbeta primers. The repertoire was sequenced with immunoSEQ multiplex PCR; TCRdb's copy has only in-frame clones and lacks some. Among about 120,000 clones listed, over 75% were seen once. Sequenced sample: PBMCs. All receptors come from a young woman in good health and CMV-seronegative.

This chain connects TRBV2 to TRBJ2-3, with 11 bases matching TRBD2. Trimming removed 6 bases from V and 0 bases from J; junction bases left unmatched: 8. The CDR3 totals 17 residues. Per the germline V gene, CDR1 is SNHLY and CDR2 is FYNNEI. As DNA, the CDR3 is TGTGCCAGCAGAGCTCCGGGACTAGCGGCGAGCACAGATACGCAGTATTTT. Translated, it gives CASRAPGLAASTDTQYF.

This chain connects TRBV13 to TRBJ2-1, with D unresolved. The germline gives CDR1 PRHDT, CDR2 FYEKMQ (reference sequence). The CDR3 runs to 16 residues. V lost 1 base to trimming and J lost 7 bases, with 17 bases between them. This CDR3 reads CASSLAAEMPSNEQFF. The CDR3 DNA reads TGTGCCAGCAGCTTAGCGGCGGAAATGCCGAGTAATGAGCAGTTCTTC.

This sequence joins TRBV4-3 and TRBJ1-2, with 7 bases that match TRBD1. Unmatched junction bases numbered 7, after V lost 0 bases and J lost 0 bases. Germline CDR1 is LGHNA and CDR2 is YSLEER. The CDR3 is 17 amino acids. CDR3 sequence: CASSQDDQTGPNYGYTF. DNA for the CDR3: TGCGCCAGCAGCCAAGATGACCAGACAGGGCCTAACTATGGCTACACCTTC.

The rearrangement joins TRBV6-6 to TRBJ1-3; no definite D call. With 0 bases removed from V and 0 bases from J, the gap between germline ends came to 9 bases. From germline, CDR1 is MNHNY and CDR2 SVGAGI (reference sequence). The CDR3 runs 16 residues. For the CDR3, the DNA is TGTGCCAGCAGTTACTCAGGCTGGAGCTCTGGAAACACCATATATTTT. Amino acids: CASSYSGWSSGNTIYF.

V and J are TRBV25-1 and TRBJ2-1; D remains ambiguous. The germline V and J ends were trimmed by 6 bases and 8 bases, with 8 bases remaining between them. This CDR3 spans 11 amino acids. In germline, CDR1 is MGHDK, CDR2 SYGVNS. CDR3 nucleotides: TGTGCCAGCAGCCGGGTAGATGAGCAGTTCTTC. This translates into CASSRVDEQFF.